This TCR beta chain stems from a study of blood T cell repertoires in COVID-19. Those who participated ranged in age from roughly 18 to 89 years and resided in about two dozen US areas. Cohort assignment relied on participant-reported clinical history. As processed by the authors: Researchers report that nucleated cell counts were estimated from reference gene primer amplification. TCRdb's copy holds only in-frame clones and misses some; the assay was immunoSEQ multiplex PCR. V, J and clone size are those of that table, while D and trimming were read from the DNA. Of about 440,000 clones in the sample, about 90% were seen once. V lost 4 bases to trimming and J lost 4 bases, with 13 bases between them. Germline V lookup: CDR1 SQVTM, CDR2 ANQGSEA. This CDR3 spans 14 amino acids.

Input material: PBMCs or T cells enriched from blood (not recorded which). The TCR originated in a woman in her late teens or twenties with acute COVID-19. This chain joins TRBV29-1 and TRBJ1-4, with D perhaps matching TRBD1 (5 bases). This CDR3 reads CSVGAGLLNEKLFF. The CDR3 DNA is TGCAGCGTTGGCGCGGGGCTCCTTAATGAAAAACTGTTTTTT.